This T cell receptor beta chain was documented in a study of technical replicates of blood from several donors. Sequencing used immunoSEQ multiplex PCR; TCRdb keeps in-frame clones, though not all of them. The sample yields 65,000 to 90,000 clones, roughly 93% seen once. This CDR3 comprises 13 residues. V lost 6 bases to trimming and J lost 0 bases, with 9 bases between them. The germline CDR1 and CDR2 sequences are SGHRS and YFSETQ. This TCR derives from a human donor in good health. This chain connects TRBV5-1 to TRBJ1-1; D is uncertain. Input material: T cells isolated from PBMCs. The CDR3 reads CASKEVVNTEAFF. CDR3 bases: TGCGCCAGCAAGGAGGTAGTGAACACTGAAGCTTTCTTT.